The 4 T cell receptor beta chains reported below all come from one sample, sequenced in a study of OX40 agonist ivuxolimab in advanced cancers. Sequenced by immunoSEQ multiplex PCR; TCRdb stores in-frame clones only, minus some. This sample yields some 50,000 clones, of which roughly 88% are seen a single time; roughly 4.9% belongs to the top ten. Sequencing used CD4+ or CD8+ T cells sorted from blood, obtained in a trial of the OX40 agonist ivuxolimab. All receptors come from an adult with an advanced solid tumor such as melanoma, head and neck, liver or kidney cancer.

This clone was recorded once. This sample includes further DNA sequences coding for the same CDR3. V and J are TRBV5-1 and TRBJ2-5, with D unresolved. The V end lost 0 bases, the J end lost 3 bases, and 6 bases lay between the germline ends. The CDR3 sequence is 13 residues long. CDR1 and CDR2 from the germline V gene are SGHRS and YFSETQ. Here the CDR3 DNA reads TGCGCCAGCAGCTTGGGAACGGAAGAGACCCAGTACTTC. This translates into CASSLGTEETQYF.

J is TRBJ1-1 and V is TRBV30; TRBD1 matches at 8 bases. Germline trimming cut 0 bases from V and 5 bases from J; bases unmatched to any gene: 5. This CDR3 comprises 14 residues. Germline V gene lookup returns CDR1 GTSNPN and CDR2 SVGIG (reference sequence). CDR3 bases: TGTGCCTGGAGTGTCCAGGGGGCGCGGACTGAAGCTTTCTTT. It codes for CAWSVQGARTEAFF.

The chain couples TRBV28 to TRBJ1-5; D possibly corresponds to TRBD1 (6 bases). The germline V and J ends were trimmed by 6 bases and 0 bases, with 9 bases remaining between them. The CDR3 is 14 amino acids. Per the germline V gene, CDR1 is MDHEN and CDR2 is SYDVKM. The CDR3 loop is CASSYRVSNQPQHF. DNA for the CDR3: TGTGCCAGCAGCTACAGGGTTAGCAATCAGCCCCAGCATTTT.

V and J are TRBV5-1 and TRBJ1-6, with D maybe TRBD1 (5 bases). The CDR3 extends over 14 amino acids. CDR1 is SGHRS, CDR2 YFSETQ, per germline. V was clipped by 0 bases and J by 8 bases, with 9 bases between them. The CDR3, as DNA: TGCGCCAGCAGCTTGGGGGACGGCTATTCACCCCTCCACTTT. Its translation: CASSLGDGYSPLHF.